The 24 T cell receptor beta chains below all came from one sample that was sequenced in a study of identical twins. TCRdb processed the 5' RACE reads anew with MiXCR; each CDR3 protein has one entry. The sample lists about 490,000 distinct CDR3 sequences; 13% to 15% were seen once. The same data also contributed to another study, on yellow fever vaccine responses in identical twins.

Sequenced input: CD4+ T cells sorted from blood. These receptors were obtained from a woman under 30 in good health.

The chain recombines TRBV7-9 with TRBJ2-7, with 11 positions matching TRBD2. The CDR3 is 16 amino acids. Germline CDR1 and CDR2: SEHNR and FQNEAQ (reference sequence). Trimming at V came to 4 bases and at J to 6 bases, leaving 11 bases not matched to a gene. DNA of the CDR3: TGTGCCAGCAGCTCACCAAAACTAGCGGGAGTTACCGAGCAGTACTTC. It is translated as CASSSPKLAGVTEQYF.

The V gene is TRBV18, the J gene TRBJ2-2; the D call may be TRBD1 or TRBD2 (5 bases each). Germline V gene lookup returns CDR1 KGHSH and CDR2 LQKENI. The length of the CDR3 is 16 residues. The V gene lost 3 bases and the J gene lost 5 bases, with 16 bases spanning the gap. The CDR3 spells CASSPPGPGGTGELFF. The DNA for the CDR3 is TGTGCCAGCTCACCGCCGGGACCCGGAGGAACCGGGGAGCTGTTTTTT.

J is TRBJ2-7 and V is TRBV6-1; D ambiguous. This CDR3 comprises 12 residues. CDR1 and CDR2 (germline): MNHNS, SASEGT. Between the trimmed V and J ends, which lost 3 bases and 3 bases, there was a span of 6 bases. CDR3 sequence (DNA): TGTGCCAGCAGTGAGATGTTCTACGAGCAGTACTTC. It translates to CASSEMFYEQYF.

The rearrangement links TRBV29-1 to TRBJ2-2; D may match TRBD1 or TRBD2 (6 bases each). The V end lost 5 bases, the J end lost 0 bases, and 10 bases lay between the germline ends. CDR3 length: 14 amino acids. Looked up from germline, CDR1 is SQVTM and CDR2 is ANQGSEA. CDR3 region: CSVRGPSNTGELFF. In DNA, the CDR3 is TGCAGCGTTCGGGGGCCCTCGAACACCGGGGAGCTGTTTTTT.

The V call is TRBV5-6, the J call TRBJ2-3; a weak D match, TRBD1 (5 bases). The CDR3 covers 15 residues. With 1 base removed from V and 2 bases from J, the gap between germline ends came to 11 bases. Germline V gene sequence: CDR1 SGHDT, CDR2 YYEEEE. Written as DNA, the CDR3 is TGTGCCAGCAGCTTGTTAACAGGAGACACAGATACGCAGTATTTT. As protein: CASSLLTGDTDTQYF.

The genes are TRBV11-3 and TRBJ2-1; D remains unclear. The CDR3 length is 14 residues. In germline, CDR1 is SGHNT, CDR2 YENEEA. The V end lost 6 bases, the J end lost 0 bases, and 9 bases lay between the germline ends. The CDR3 DNA is TGTGCCAGCAGGCCGTCGAGCTCCTACAATGAGCAGTTCTTC. It is translated as CASRPSSSYNEQFF. Based on the CDR3 plus reference TRBV11-3 and TRBJ2-1, the full variable domain is EAGVVQSPRYKIIEKKQPVAFWCNPISGHNTLYWYLQNLGQGPELLIRYENEEAVDDSQLPKDRFSAERLKGVDSTLKIQPAELGDSAVYLCASRPSSSYNEQFFGPGTRLTVL.

Worth noting for this clonotype: Compared with germline, one end of the junction differs, possibly owing to a read error. CDR3 protein: CASSFIAGVDNEQFF. The CDR3 DNA reads as TGTGCCAGCAGCTTCATAGCGGGAGTAGACAACGAGCAGTTCTTC. The chain couples TRBV3-1 to TRBJ2-1, with TRBD2 identical over 9 bases. This CDR3 has 15 residues. Germline V lookup: CDR1 LGHDT, CDR2 YNNKEL (reference sequence).

This clonotype was observed a few times. The rearrangement uses TRBV29-1 and TRBJ2-1, with 11 bases matching TRBD2. V shed 6 bases, J shed 4 bases, and the junction held 17 bases outside the gene matches. Germline-derived CDR1 and CDR2 are SQVTM and ANQGSEA. The length of the CDR3 is 18 residues. DNA for the CDR3: TGCAGCGTAACTACATCTTTTTCCACTAGCGGGAGATACAATGAGCAGTTCTTC. This encodes CSVTTSFSTSGRYNEQFF.

The CDR3 reads CASRYPPGTFRGGYGYTF. In DNA, the CDR3 is TGTGCCAGCAGATACCCCCCGGGAACCTTCCGGGGGGGCTATGGCTACACCTTC. This rearrangement joins TRBV28 to TRBJ1-2, with D tentatively TRBD1 (5 bases). The germline gives CDR1 MDHEN, CDR2 SYDVKM. There are 18 residues in the CDR3. V was shortened by 6 bases and J by 4 bases, with 27 bases between the two germline ends.

This clonotype was observed a handful of times. This chain links TRBV20-1 with TRBJ2-1; 12 bases agree with TRBD2. Germline CDR1 reads DFQATT; CDR2 reads SNEGSKA (reference sequence). The CDR3 has 14 amino acids. V shed 8 bases, J shed 7 bases, and the junction held 9 bases outside the gene matches. The CDR3 nucleotides are TGCAGTCCGGCCCTAGCGGGAGGGGGGAATGAGCAGTTCTTC. Encoded protein: CSPALAGGGNEQFF.

This clonotype showed up just a few times. The chain couples TRBV21-1 to TRBJ2-7. TRBV21-1 is listed as a pseudogene. This CDR3 region has 11 residues. The DNA of the CDR3 is TGTGCCAGCAGCAACCCCCACGAGCAGTACGTC. Translation: CASSNPHEQYV.

This clonotype was found a few times. The chain couples TRBV24-1 to TRBJ2-1, with 7 bases that match TRBD2. V gave up 4 bases and J gave up 6 bases; unmatched junction bases: 14. Germline CDR1 reads KGHDR; CDR2 reads SFDVKD. The CDR3 runs 17 residues. Here the CDR3 DNA reads TGTGCCACCAGTGACTCTCCCGGAGGGAGGGCCGGCAATGAGCAGTTCTTC. This encodes CATSDSPGGRAGNEQFF.

In this sample, this clonotype turned up a few times. The gene calls are TRBV5-1 and TRBJ2-5; D uncertain. Deletions cut 2 bases from V and 2 bases from J, with 4 bases between. The V gene's germline CDR1 is SGHRS and CDR2 YFSETQ. There are 12 residues in the CDR3. As DNA, the CDR3 is TGCGCCAGCAGCTTTAAACAAGAGACCCAGTACTTC. Translation: CASSFKQETQYF.

The gene calls are TRBV5-1 and TRBJ2-5; 10 bases align to TRBD2. The CDR3 runs 15 residues. The V segment lost 0 bases and the J segment 5 bases; nucleotides outside the gene matches: 4. Germline assignment: CDR1 SGHRS and CDR2 YFSETQ. CDR3 nucleotides: TGCGCCAGCAGCTTGGGTCCTAGCGGGAGTGAGACCCAGTACTTC. As protein: CASSLGPSGSETQYF.

This CDR3 reads CSARTSGAYEQYF. CDR3 nucleotide sequence: TGCAGTGCCAGGACTAGCGGGGCCTACGAGCAGTACTTC. V and J are TRBV20-1 and TRBJ2-7; 12 bases map to TRBD2. Germline assignment: CDR1 DFQATT and CDR2 SNEGSKA (reference sequence). The junction had 2 bases not matched to a gene; V was cut back by 6 bases and J by 2 bases. This CDR3 region has 13 residues.

The chain uses TRBV3-1 and TRBJ2-7, with TRBD1 as a possible D gene (6 bases). Germline V lookup: CDR1 LGHDT, CDR2 YNNKEL (reference sequence). Deletions cut 1 base from V and 3 bases from J, with 13 bases between. The CDR3 has 15 amino acids. This CDR3 reads CASSQGWGLYYEQYF. DNA of the CDR3: TGTGCCAGCAGCCAAGGTTGGGGGCTTTACTACGAGCAGTACTTC.

The chain joins TRBV18 to TRBJ2-7; 14 bases agree with TRBD2. Per the germline V gene, CDR1 is KGHSH and CDR2 is LQKENI. Trimming cost V 3 bases and J 6 bases; bases outside gene matches: 4. The length of the CDR3 is 15 residues. The CDR3 spells CASSPGLAGATEQYF. The CDR3 nucleotides are TGTGCCAGCTCACCGGGACTAGCGGGAGCAACCGAGCAGTACTTC.

The V call is TRBV5-1, the J call TRBJ2-7; D is perhaps TRBD1 or TRBD2 (5 bases each). The CDR3 totals 15 residues. The V and J ends lost 2 bases and 3 bases respectively, with 15 bases between them. The germline V gene has CDR1 SGHRS and CDR2 YFSETQ. CDR3 nucleotides: TGCGCCAGCAGCTTTGGACGGGGCGAATACTACGAGCAGTACTTC. It codes for CASSFGRGEYYEQYF.

This clonotype occurred many times. The V and J genes are TRBV21-1 and TRBJ2-7; TRBD1, the table's D call, lacks a check against the DNA. TRBV21-1 represents a pseudogene. The CDR3 spans 18 residues. The CDR3 region is CASSARTGVRYSSYEQYV. In DNA form, the CDR3 reads TGTGCCAGCAGCGCGAGAACAGGGGTCCGTTATAGTTCCTACGAGCAGTACGTC.

This clonotype has a handful of counts. V is TRBV10-3 and J is TRBJ1-5, with a weak D call TRBD1 (6 bases). Germline V gene lookup returns CDR1 ENHRY and CDR2 SYGVKD. The CDR3 is 15 amino acids. V was clipped by 3 bases and J by 6 bases, with 15 bases between them. CDR3 in amino acids: CAISDIGGRGQPQHF. In nucleotides, the CDR3 is TGTGCCATCAGTGATATTGGGGGGCGAGGTCAGCCCCAGCATTTT.

The sample holds a few counts of this clonotype. The rearrangement uses TRBV4-1 and TRBJ2-5; the D is unclear. This CDR3 is 15 amino acids long. Per germline, CDR1 MGHRA and CDR2 YSYEKL. Trimming cost V 5 bases and J 1 base, with 14 bases left between them. This CDR3 reads CASSDPPGTQETQYF. CDR3 nucleotide sequence: TGCGCCAGCAGCGACCCCCCGGGCACCCAAGAGACCCAGTACTTC.

This clonotype was observed many times. This sequence joins TRBV4-1 and TRBJ2-3; D gene ambiguous. CDR3 length: 13 residues. Trimming took 2 bases from V and 3 from J, leaving 6 bases between them. Looked up from germline, CDR1 is MGHRA and CDR2 is YSYEKL. CDR3 in amino acids: CASSQRRTDTQYF. CDR3 DNA sequence: TGCGCCAGCAGCCAAAGGAGAACAGATACGCAGTATTTT.

In its sample, this clonotype was seen a few times. The chain links TRBV6-1 to TRBJ2-5; 11 bases align to TRBD1. The CDR3 contains 16 residues. J lost 4 bases, V lost 5 bases, and 9 bases had no gene match. The germline gives CDR1 MNHNS, CDR2 SASEGT. DNA of the CDR3: TGTGCCAGCAGTAGCGCGGGACAGGGGGTGGGAGAGACCCAGTACTTC. Translating gives CASSSAGQGVGETQYF.

This clonotype was seen a handful of times. The chain links TRBV10-3 to TRBJ2-1, with D tentatively TRBD2 (6 bases). V lost 5 bases and J 5 bases, leaving 16 bases between the germline ends. The CDR3 is 15 amino acids. The germline V gene has CDR1 ENHRY and CDR2 SYGVKD. CDR3: CAISSGVGTDNEQFF. CDR3 sequence (DNA): TGTGCCATCAGTTCGGGGGTAGGTACTGACAATGAGCAGTTCTTC.